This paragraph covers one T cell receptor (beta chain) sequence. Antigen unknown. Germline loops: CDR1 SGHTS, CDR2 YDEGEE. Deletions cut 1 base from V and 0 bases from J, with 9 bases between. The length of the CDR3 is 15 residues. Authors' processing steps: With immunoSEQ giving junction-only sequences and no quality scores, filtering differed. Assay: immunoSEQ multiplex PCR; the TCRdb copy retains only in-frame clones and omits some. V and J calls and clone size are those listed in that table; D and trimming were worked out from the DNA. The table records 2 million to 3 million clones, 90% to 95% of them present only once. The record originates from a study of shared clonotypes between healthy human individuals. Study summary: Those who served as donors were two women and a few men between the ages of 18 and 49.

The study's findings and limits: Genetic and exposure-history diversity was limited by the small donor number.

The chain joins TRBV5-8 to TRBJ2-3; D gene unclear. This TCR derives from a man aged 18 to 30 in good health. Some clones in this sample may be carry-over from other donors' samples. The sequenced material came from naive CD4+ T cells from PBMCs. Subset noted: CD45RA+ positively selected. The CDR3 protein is CASSLYRRSTDTQYF. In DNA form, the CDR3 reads TGTGCCAGCAGCTTGTATCGTAGGAGCACAGATACGCAGTATTTT.